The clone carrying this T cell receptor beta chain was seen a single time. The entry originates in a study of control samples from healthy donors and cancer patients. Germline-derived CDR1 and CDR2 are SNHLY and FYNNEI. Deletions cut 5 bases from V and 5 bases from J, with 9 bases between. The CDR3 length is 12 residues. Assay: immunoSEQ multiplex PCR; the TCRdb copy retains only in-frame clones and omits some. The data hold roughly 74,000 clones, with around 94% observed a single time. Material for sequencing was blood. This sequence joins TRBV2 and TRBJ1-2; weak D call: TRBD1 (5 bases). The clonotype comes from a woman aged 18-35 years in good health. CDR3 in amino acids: CASSRQTYGYTF. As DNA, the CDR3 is TGTGCCAGCAGTAGACAGACTTATGGCTACACCTTC.